A selection of T cell receptor beta chains follows, all from one sample in a study of cytomegalovirus exposure and HLA in healthy donors. Sequencing was performed with immunoSEQ multiplex PCR; in TCRdb, only in-frame clones are kept and a portion is missing. Among about 200,000 clones, 75% to 90% were seen once, and the ten largest hold 0.31%. Input material: PBMCs. Source of these receptors: a woman aged 25 to 39 in good health and CMV-seronegative. CDR3s include the opening cysteine and the closing phenylalanine or tryptophan. The D gene is left open where the match is weak. Where a row states a size, it is once, few, many or the class of an expanded clone; other rows omit it.

j_call d_call clone_size v_call cdr3_aa cdr3_nt
TRBJ2-1 . . TRBV6-4 CASSGPRQDSYNEQFF TGTGCCAGCAGTGGCCCGCGACAGGACTCCTACAATGAGCAGTTCTTC
TRBJ2-4 . . TRBV10-1 CASSDGRTANIQYF TGCGCCAGCAGTGACGGGAGGACAGCGAACATTCAGTACTTC
TRBJ1-3 . . TRBV7-9 CASSFGSGNTIYF TGTGCCAGCAGCTTCGGCTCTGGAAACACCATATATTTT
TRBJ2-7 TRBD2 . TRBV11-2 CASSSIRGGRSYEQYF TGTGCCAGCAGCTCCATTCGGGGCGGGAGGTCCTACGAGCAGTACTTC
TRBJ2-7 . . TRBV27 CASRPRAGLYEQYF TGTGCCAGCAGACCTCGCGCGGGCCTTTACGAGCAGTACTTC
TRBJ2-3 TRBD2 . TRBV9 CASSGGRSGSLADTQYF TGTGCCAGCAGCGGCGGAAGAAGCGGGAGTTTGGCAGATACGCAGTATTTT
TRBJ2-1 TRBD2 . TRBV2 CASRLEEASGSSLDYNEQFF TGTGCCAGCAGGCTAGAGGAGGCTAGCGGGTCCTCCCTCGACTACAATGAGCAGTTCTTC
TRBJ2-2 . . TRBV11-3 CASSFTGTGELFF TGTGCCAGCAGCTTTACAGGGACCGGGGAGCTGTTTTTT
TRBJ2-2 TRBD2 . TRBV7-2 CASSPRGREGNTGELFF TGTGCCAGCAGCCCGCGCGGGCGGGAGGGAAACACCGGGGAGCTGTTTTTT
TRBJ2-1 TRBD2 . TRBV28 CASSLIGRGLANEQFF TGTGCCAGCAGTTTAATCGGAAGAGGACTAGCGAATGAGCAGTTCTTC
TRBJ2-1 . . TRBV19 CASSTQAPGRSSYNEQFF TGTGCCAGTAGTACGCAAGCCCCCGGGAGATCCTCCTACAATGAGCAGTTCTTC
TRBJ2-7 . . TRBV19 CASSNRGSYEQYF TGTGCCAGTAGTAATCGCGGTTCCTACGAGCAGTACTTC
TRBJ1-5 TRBD1 . TRBV7-9 CASSLVPGGPQHF TGTGCCAGCAGCTTAGTCCCAGGGGGGCCCCAGCATTTT
TRBJ2-5 . . TRBV4-1 CASSRTTGRSGETQYF TGCGCCAGCAGCCGGACCACGGGGAGGTCAGGAGAGACCCAGTACTTC
TRBJ2-3 . . TRBV5-1 CASSSWGSAGTDTQYF TGCGCCAGCAGCTCCTGGGGTAGCGCCGGCACAGATACGCAGTATTTT
TRBJ2-1 TRBD1 . TRBV5-6 CASSLDPPRGEQFF TGTGCCAGCAGCTTGGACCCTCCCAGGGGGGAGCAGTTCTTC
TRBJ2-1 TRBD1 . TRBV6-1 CASTPSGGSYNEQFF TGTGCCAGCACCCCATCAGGGGGCTCCTACAATGAGCAGTTCTTC
TRBJ1-2 . . TRBV2 CASSDISNYGYTF TGTGCCAGCAGTGATATCTCTAACTATGGCTACACCTTC
TRBJ2-2 TRBD2 . TRBV7-8 CASYKRGVLNTGELFF TGTGCCAGTTACAAGCGGGGGGTACTAAACACCGGGGAGCTGTTTTTT
TRBJ2-7 . . TRBV15 CATGQDLTSYEQYF TGTGCCACCGGACAAGACTTAACCTCCTACGAGCAGTACTTC
TRBJ1-2 TRBD1 few TRBV25-1 CASNRGANYGYTF TGTGCCAGCAACAGGGGTGCGAACTATGGCTACACCTTC
TRBJ1-4 . . TRBV25-1 CASSIKGHPIEKLFF TGTGCCAGCAGTATTAAGGGACACCCTATTGAAAAACTGTTTTTT
TRBJ2-5 TRBD1 once TRBV19 CASSTGDRSKETQYF TGTGCCAGTAGTACTGGGGACAGATCTAAAGAGACCCAGTACTTC
TRBJ2-1 . . TRBV28 CASSPMNEQFF TGTGCCAGCAGTCCCATGAATGAGCAGTTCTTC
TRBJ2-6 TRBD1 . TRBV15 CATSRDPGGAGANGLTF TGTGCCACCAGCAGAGATCCAGGGGGAGCTGGGGCCAACGGCCTGACTTTC
TRBJ2-3 . . TRBV19 CASSITAGSTDTQYF TGTGCCAGTAGTATCACGGCGGGATCGACAGATACGCAGTATTTT
TRBJ1-2 TRBD1 . TRBV2 CASSGGQSRTNTF TGTGCCAGCAGTGGGGGACAGTCGAGAACCAACACCTTC
TRBJ2-3 TRBD1 . TRBV2 CASSDGTGVTDTQYF TGTGCCAGCAGTGACGGGACAGGGGTGACAGATACGCAGTATTTT
TRBJ2-7 TRBD1 . TRBV2 CASNGQGLAYEQYF TGTGCCAGCAATGGACAGGGGCTTGCATACGAGCAGTACTTC
TRBJ2-7 . . TRBV29-1 CSVGPRGATYEQYF TGCAGCGTTGGTCCCAGGGGGGCAACCTACGAGCAGTACTTC
TRBJ2-7 . . TRBV6-1 CASSATRTYEQYF TGTGCCAGCAGCGCGACTAGGACCTACGAGCAGTACTTC
TRBJ1-4 TRBD1 . TRBV2 CASSGGTGDGKLFF TGTGCCAGCAGCGGCGGGACAGGGGATGGAAAACTGTTTTTT
TRBJ2-3 . . TRBV11-2 CASKLNVRDTQYF TGTGCCAGCAAGCTTAATGTGAGGGATACGCAGTATTTT
TRBJ2-5 . . TRBV27 CASSPGQLLKQETQYF TGTGCCAGCAGTCCAGGACAGCTTTTAAAACAAGAGACCCAGTACTTC
TRBJ1-5 . . TRBV5-1 CASSPGNRALYSNQPQHF TGCGCCAGCAGTCCCGGGAACAGGGCCCTGTATAGCAATCAGCCCCAGCATTTT
TRBJ2-3 TRBD2 . TRBV2 CASISRLAATDTQYF TGTGCCAGCATCAGTAGACTAGCGGCCACAGATACGCAGTATTTT
TRBJ2-2 . . TRBV19 CASTLTVTGELFF TGTGCCAGTACTCTGACAGTCACCGGGGAGCTGTTTTTT
TRBJ1-1 . once TRBV5-1 CASSPLGALGTEAFF TGCGCCAGCAGCCCCTTGGGCGCCCTCGGCACTGAAGCTTTCTTT
TRBJ1-5 TRBD1 . TRBV6-5 CASSSIDRENQPQHF TGTGCCAGCAGTTCGATCGACAGGGAAAATCAGCCCCAGCATTTT
TRBJ1-1 TRBD1 . TRBV5-1 CASSLVGQGETEAFF TGCGCCAGCAGCTTGGTGGGACAGGGAGAGACTGAAGCTTTCTTT
TRBJ2-7 . . TRBV30 CAWSSPGVLEQYF TGTGCCTGGAGCAGCCCAGGGGTTCTCGAGCAGTACTTC
TRBJ2-3 . . TRBV5-1 CASRRESADTQYF TGCGCCAGTAGACGGGAGTCTGCAGATACGCAGTATTTT
TRBJ2-3 TRBD2 . TRBV29-1 CSVFAPGTSGRTDTQYF TGCAGCGTTTTTGCCCCTGGGACTAGCGGGCGCACAGATACGCAGTATTTT
TRBJ2-3 TRBD2 . TRBV28 CASISTGGDLTDTQYF TGTGCCAGCATCTCCACCGGGGGGGACCTCACAGATACGCAGTATTTT
TRBJ1-1 TRBD1 . TRBV6-1 CASRRNRGLDEAFF TGTGCCAGCAGGAGAAACAGGGGGCTGGATGAAGCTTTCTTT
TRBJ2-7 . . TRBV7-8 CASSLRARSLSDEQYF TGTGCCAGCAGCCTCAGGGCCAGGTCCTTGTCCGACGAGCAGTACTTC
TRBJ2-3 . . TRBV29-1 CSVSPVRGAADTQYF TGCAGCGTTTCACCTGTTCGGGGGGCCGCAGATACGCAGTATTTT
TRBJ2-1 TRBD1 . TRBV27 CASHGDRGDNEQFF TGTGCCAGCCATGGGGACAGGGGCGACAATGAGCAGTTCTTC
TRBJ2-7 TRBD1 . TRBV11-2 CASSMIRRQGALYEQYF TGTGCCAGCAGCATGATCCGCCGGCAGGGGGCACTCTACGAGCAGTACTTC
TRBJ2-1 . . TRBV11-1 CASSTNYRRGLSYNEQFF TGTGCCAGCAGTACAAACTACCGTCGGGGACTCTCCTACAATGAGCAGTTCTTC
TRBJ2-1 . . TRBV6-6 CASSSEPRDNEQFF TGTGCCAGCAGTTCTGAGCCGCGGGACAATGAGCAGTTCTTC
TRBJ2-5 TRBD2 . TRBV5-1 CASSLGTSGRGETQYF TGCGCCAGCAGCTTGGGGACTAGCGGGAGAGGAGAGACCCAGTACTTC
TRBJ2-3 . . TRBV15 CATSVGLSTDTQYF TGTGCCACCAGCGTAGGACTGAGCACAGATACGCAGTATTTT
TRBJ2-7 TRBD1 . TRBV28 CASRAPGTEYSYEQYF TGTGCCAGCAGGGCGCCCGGGACAGAGTACTCCTACGAGCAGTACTTC
TRBJ2-7 . few TRBV19 CASSIANEQYF TGTGCCAGTAGTATAGCCAACGAGCAGTACTTC